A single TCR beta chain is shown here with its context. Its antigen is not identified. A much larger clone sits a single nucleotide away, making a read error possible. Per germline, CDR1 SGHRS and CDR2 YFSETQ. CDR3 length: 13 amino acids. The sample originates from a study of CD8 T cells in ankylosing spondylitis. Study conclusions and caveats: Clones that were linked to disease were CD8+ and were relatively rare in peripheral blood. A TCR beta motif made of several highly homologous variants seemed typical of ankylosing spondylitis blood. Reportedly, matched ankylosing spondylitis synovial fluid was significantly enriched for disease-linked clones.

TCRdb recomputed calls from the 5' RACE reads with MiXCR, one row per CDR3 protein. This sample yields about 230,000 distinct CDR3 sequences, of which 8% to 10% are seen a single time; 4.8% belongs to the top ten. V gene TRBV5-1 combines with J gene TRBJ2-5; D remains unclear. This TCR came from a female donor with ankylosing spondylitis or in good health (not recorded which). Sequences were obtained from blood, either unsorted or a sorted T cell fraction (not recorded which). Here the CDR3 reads CVSSFLSQETQYF. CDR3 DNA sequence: TGCGTCAGCAGCTTTCTCAGTCAAGAGACCCAGTACTTC.